Below are 20 T cell receptor beta chains sequenced from a single sample in a study of human T cells and chemical hapten exposure. Time point defined: healthy volunteer bleed at 2 weeks. Researchers extracted total RNA from unfractionated whole blood. In TCRdb, the RACE reads were re-called with MiXCR into one record per CDR3 protein. The table lists more than 70,000 distinct CDR3 sequences, around 8.8% of them singletons, with approximately 2.9% in the top ten. Sequencing was carried out using whole blood. The receptors here all came from a female donor in good health. Some clones in this sample may be carry-over from other donors' samples.

At least ten counts were recorded for this clonotype. The chain uses TRBV2 and TRBJ2-2; D call uncertain. Germline assignment: CDR1 SNHLY and CDR2 FYNNEI. Trimming removed 8 bases from V and 4 bases from J, with 11 bases in between. This CDR3 has 13 amino acids. The CDR3 region is CASGVPSTGELFF. The DNA for the CDR3 is TGTGCCAGCGGGGTCCCGAGCACCGGGGAGCTGTTTTTT.

This chain connects TRBV20-1 to TRBJ2-3; 8 bases are a match to TRBD1. Germline values: CDR1 DFQATT, CDR2 SNEGSKA (reference sequence). Trimming took 0 bases from V and 0 from J; bases not matched to a gene: 8. The CDR3 consists of 17 residues. For the CDR3, the DNA is TGCAGTGCTAGAGATCCAGGACAGGGAACTAGCACAGATACGCAGTATTTT. As protein: CSARDPGQGTSTDTQYF.

This clonotype was seen many times. This chain connects TRBV10-2 to TRBJ2-1, with 12 bases matching TRBD2. CDR1 is WSHSY, CDR2 SAAADI, per germline. V dropped 7 bases and J dropped 8; count of bases not matched to a gene: 6. The CDR3 sequence is 14 residues long. The CDR3 spells CASNRLAGADEQFF. CDR3 DNA sequence: TGCGCCAGCAATAGACTAGCGGGAGCCGATGAGCAGTTCTTC.

This clonotype was seen a handful of times. The chain has TRBV6-2 or TRBV6-3 and TRBJ2-7; either TRBD1 or TRBD2 may fit D (5 bases each). CDR3 length: 14 residues. Germline lookup yields CDR1 MNHEY and CDR2 SVGEGT. V lost 2 bases and J 2 bases, leaving 10 bases between the germline ends. The CDR3 region has the DNA TGTGCCAGCAGTTACCGGGACGCCGCCTACGAGCAGTACTTC. The encoded protein is CASSYRDAAYEQYF.

This clonotype showed up just once. The CDR3 DNA reads TGTGCCAGCAGCCCGTCGGGTAGCGGGAGCAATGAGCAGTTCTTC. This sequence encodes CASSPSGSGSNEQFF. The chain links TRBV28 to TRBJ2-1; the match to TRBD2 covers 9 bases. The CDR3 extends over 15 amino acids. The V gene end was trimmed by 6 bases and the J gene end by 6 bases; junction bases not matched to a gene: 9. Germline CDR1 MDHEN, CDR2 SYDVKM.

This clonotype came up a few times. The chain has TRBV28 and TRBJ1-5; D gene ambiguous. V lost 3 bases and J 6 bases, leaving 6 bases between the germline ends. This CDR3 is built from 12 residues. Germline values: CDR1 MDHEN, CDR2 SYDVKM. This CDR3 reads CASSFNSQPQHF. In DNA, the CDR3 is TGTGCCAGCAGTTTCAACAGTCAGCCCCAGCATTTT.

This clonotype was detected ten times or more. The chain recombines TRBV28 with TRBJ1-1, with no clear D. Per germline, CDR1 MDHEN and CDR2 SYDVKM. The CDR3 loop spans 14 amino acids. The V gene lost 2 bases and the J gene lost 1 base, with 8 bases spanning the gap. The CDR3 nucleotides are TGTGCCAGCAGTTTAGAGGGAGGGAACACTGAAGCTTTCTTT. It specifies CASSLEGGNTEAFF.

The gene calls are TRBV10-3 and TRBJ2-7; D is undetermined. CDR1 is ENHRY, CDR2 SYGVKD, per germline. The length of the CDR3 is 13 residues. The V and J ends lost 0 bases and 3 bases respectively, with 6 bases between them. This CDR3 reads CAISESGGYEQYF. The CDR3 DNA reads as TGTGCCATCAGTGAGTCGGGCGGCTACGAGCAGTACTTC.

This clonotype was observed a few times. The rearrangement uses TRBV7-8 and TRBJ2-1, with 7 bases matching TRBD1. CDR3 length: 15 residues. V gave up 4 bases and J gave up 4 bases; unmatched junction bases: 7. Germline V gene sequence: CDR1 SGHVS, CDR2 FQNEAQ. CDR3 sequence: CASSYRDSFYNEQFF. The CDR3 DNA reads as TGTGCCAGCAGCTACCGGGACAGTTTTTACAATGAGCAGTTCTTC. The variable domain in full, with the rest retrieved from reference TRBV7-8 and TRBJ2-1, is GAGVSQSPRYKVAKRGQDVALRCDPISGHVSLFWYQQALGQGPEFLTYFQNEAQLDKSGLPSDRFFAERPEGSVSTLKIQRTQQEDSAVYLCASSYRDSFYNEQFFGPGTRLTVL.

The table lists this clonotype with many counts. The chain carries TRBV2 and TRBJ1-1, with TRBD1 identical over 8 bases. Germline V gene sequence: CDR1 SNHLY, CDR2 FYNNEI. V lost 8 bases to trimming and J lost 0 bases; unmatched junction nucleotides: 11. The CDR3 consists of 16 residues. CDR3 loop: CASAFGTGVMNTEAFF. The CDR3 nucleotides are TGTGCCAGCGCATTCGGGACAGGCGTTATGAACACTGAAGCTTTCTTT.

This clonotype was seen ten or more times. The chain joins TRBV20-1 to TRBJ2-7; unclear D gene. The CDR3 is 10 residues long. Germline V gives CDR1 DFQATT, CDR2 SNEGSKA (reference sequence). V was trimmed by 5 bases and J by 7 bases, leaving 9 bases between them. The CDR3 DNA reads TGCAGTGCTGGAACTGAGGAGCAGTACTTC. It specifies CSAGTEEQYF.

This clonotype came up many times. The chain carries TRBV29-1 and TRBJ1-1; perhaps TRBD1 as D (6 bases). The CDR3 covers 13 residues. CDR1 and CDR2 from the germline V gene are SQVTM and ANQGSEA. Trimming removed 5 bases from V and 1 base from J, with 11 bases in between. The CDR3 loop reads CSVKLTGNTEAFF. CDR3 coding DNA: TGCAGCGTTAAGCTGACAGGGAACACTGAAGCTTTCTTT. The whole variable domain, remainder taken from reference TRBV29-1 and TRBJ1-1, is SAVISQKPSRDICQRGTSLTIQCQVDSQVTMMFWYRQQPGQSLTLIATANQGSEATYESGFVIDKFPISRPNLTFSTLTVSNMSPEDSSIYLCSVKLTGNTEAFFGQGTRLTVV.

This sequence joins TRBV12-3 or TRBV12-4 and TRBJ2-3; no firm D call. With 2 bases removed from V and 1 base from J, the gap between germline ends came to 7 bases. This CDR3 contains 14 residues. Written as DNA, the CDR3 is TGTGCCAGCAGTTTATCGCAGGGCACAGATACGCAGTATTTT. Amino acids: CASSLSQGTDTQYF.

This clonotype was counted between two and nine times. The rearrangement links TRBV27 to TRBJ2-3; possibly TRBD2 for D (5 bases). V was pared by 3 bases and J by 4 bases, with 11 bases between. This CDR3 has 14 amino acids. Germline values: CDR1 MNHEY, CDR2 SMNVEV (reference sequence). CDR3 protein: CASSFGEKADTQYF. The CDR3 nucleotides are TGTGCCAGCAGTTTTGGGGAGAAGGCAGATACGCAGTATTTT.

This sequence joins TRBV5-1 and TRBJ2-5, with D unclear. Germline values: CDR1 SGHRS, CDR2 YFSETQ. Trimming took off 0 bases at V and 1 base at J, with 10 bases between the two ends. The CDR3 loop spans 15 amino acids. In nucleotides, the CDR3 is TGCGCCAGCAGCTTGGCTACAGCTATCCAAGAGACCCAGTACTTC. Translating it yields CASSLATAIQETQYF.

This clonotype appeared a few times. The chain is built from TRBV10-3 and TRBJ2-1, with 10 bases fitting TRBD2. The CDR3 totals 16 residues. Losses at the gene ends were 0 bases for V and 3 bases for J; bases not matched to a gene: 2. CDR1 is ENHRY, CDR2 SYGVKD, per germline. The CDR3 is CAISESLAGVYNEQFF. CDR3 coding DNA: TGTGCCATCAGTGAGTCCCTAGCGGGAGTCTACAATGAGCAGTTCTTC.

V is TRBV6-5 and J is TRBJ2-7, with 7 positions matching TRBD1. Unmatched junction bases numbered 14, after V lost 6 bases and J lost 3 bases. The CDR3 is made up of 16 amino acids. Germline V gene data show CDR1 as MNHEY and CDR2 as SVGAGI. CDR3 bases: TGTGCCAGCAGACGACGTCGACAGGGTTATATCTACGAGCAGTACTTC. Translating it yields CASRRRRQGYIYEQYF.

This clonotype was counted a few times. The rearrangement links TRBV13 to TRBJ2-3; TRBD1 might be the D (6 bases). The CDR3 spans 14 residues. V shed 5 bases and J shed 1 base, with 10 bases lying between them. Germline V gene data show CDR1 as PRHDT and CDR2 as FYEKMQ (reference sequence). This chain's CDR3 is CASSHWTGTDTQYF. The CDR3 coding sequence is TGTGCCAGCAGCCATTGGACAGGCACAGATACGCAGTATTTT.

This clonotype turned up a few times. The rearrangement joins TRBV7-3 to TRBJ1-1; D is uncertain. Trimming cost V 3 bases and J 2 bases, with 7 bases left between them. This CDR3 has 13 amino acids. The germline V gene has CDR1 SGHTA and CDR2 FQGTGA. The CDR3 sequence: CASSLSSNTEAFF. CDR3 coding DNA: TGTGCCAGCAGCTTGTCCAGTAACACTGAAGCTTTCTTT.

The chain links TRBV21-1 to TRBJ2-6; TRBD1 was called by the table and not checked on the DNA. TRBV21-1 is given as a pseudogene. CDR3 length equals 17 residues. The CDR3 sequence: CASSKRAGGPGANVLTF. CDR3 bases: TGTGCCAGCAGCAAACGCGCCGGGGGCCCGGGGGCCAACGTCCTGACTTTC.